A selection of T cell receptor beta chains follows, all from one sample in a study of radiotherapy plus CTLA-4 blockade in lung cancer. Data came from immunoSEQ multiplex PCR; TCRdb stores just in-frame clones and leaves some out. The sample has about 62,000 clones, around 69% seen once. This sample comprised peripheral blood, obtained from a patient treated with radiotherapy plus ipilimumab. The receptors were sampled from a human donor with non-small cell lung cancer who had a complete response to radiotherapy plus ipilimumab. Each CDR3 is given with its conserved first and last residue. The D gene is left open where the match is weak. Rows give clone size only sometimes, using once, few, many, or a class for an expanded clone.

v_gene	j_gene	abundance	d_gene	CDR3aa	CDR3nt
TRBV14	TRBJ2-1	-	TRBD2	CASSQVTSGQNNEQFF	TGTGCCAGCAGCCAAGTGACTAGCGGGCAAAACAATGAGCAGTTCTTC
TRBV30	TRBJ1-1	-	TRBD1	CALDGKQGTEAFF	TGTGCCTTGGACGGCAAACAGGGGACTGAAGCTTTCTTT
TRBV29-1	TRBJ2-7	-	-	CSVGEDYSYEQYF	TGCAGCGTTGGGGAGGACTATTCCTACGAGCAGTACTTC
TRBV19	TRBJ2-5	-	TRBD2	CASSVTSGGAQETQYF	TGTGCCAGTAGTGTCACTAGCGGGGGGGCCCAAGAGACCCAGTACTTC
TRBV29-1	TRBJ1-2	-	-	CSVAARPLAIYGYTF	TGCAGCGTTGCGGCCAGGCCCCTTGCTATCTATGGCTACACCTTC
TRBV10-2	TRBJ1-1	-	-	CASSDLGLVKAFF	TGCGCCAGCAGTGATCTGGGGCTCGTGAAAGCTTTCTTT
TRBV6-6	TRBJ2-1	-	-	CASSSSTGHNEQFF	TGTGCCAGCAGTTCCTCGACAGGTCACAATGAGCAGTTCTTC
TRBV11-3	TRBJ2-5	once	-	CASSLGGLQETQYF	TGTGCCAGCAGCTTAGGGGGGCTACAAGAGACCCAGTACTTC
TRBV7-9	TRBJ2-5	-	-	CASSLNPRDQETQYF	TGTGCCAGCAGCTTAAATCCCAGGGACCAAGAGACCCAGTACTTC
TRBV6-5	TRBJ2-3	-	TRBD2	CASSAGGSAQYF	TGTGCCAGCAGTGCGGGGGGTAGTGCGCAGTATTTT
TRBV19	TRBJ2-3	-	TRBD1	CASKRQGLGADTQYF	TGTGCCAGTAAAAGACAGGGGCTGGGGGCAGATACGCAGTATTTT
TRBV11-2	TRBJ2-1	few	TRBD1	CASSLNRDRVYNEQFF	TGTGCCAGCAGCCTAAACCGGGACAGGGTCTACAATGAGCAGTTCTTC
TRBV14	TRBJ2-7	few	-	CASSQPGAYEQYF	TGTGCCAGCAGCCAACCGGGAGCCTACGAGCAGTACTTC
TRBV4-2	TRBJ2-7	few	TRBD1	CASSHDFRGTGTEQYF	TGTGCCAGCAGCCATGATTTTCGAGGGACAGGGACCGAGCAGTACTTC
TRBV28	TRBJ2-4	-	-	CASGPAGKNIQYF	TGTGCCAGCGGCCCAGCGGGCAAAAACATTCAGTACTTC
TRBV7-8	TRBJ1-6	-	-	CASTADKREGSPLHF	TGTGCCAGCACAGCTGACAAACGCGAGGGTTCACCCCTCCACTTT
TRBV28	TRBJ2-7	few	TRBD1	CASSRTGTGGYEQYF	TGTGCCAGCAGCCGCACCGGGACAGGGGGCTACGAGCAGTACTTC
TRBV2	TRBJ2-2	once	-	CASRGGLNTGELFF	TGTGCCAGCAGGGGGGGACTTAACACCGGGGAGCTGTTTTTT
TRBV6-5	TRBJ1-2	-	-	CATARGGTAYGYTF	TGTGCCACTGCGCGGGGCGGGACGGCCTATGGCTACACCTTC
TRBV5-1	TRBJ2-1	-	-	CASSLELGREQFF	TGCGCCAGCAGCTTGGAACTAGGACGTGAGCAGTTCTTC
TRBV5-1	TRBJ1-5	-	-	CASSLGGGNQPQHF	TGCGCCAGCAGCTTGGGGGGGGGCAATCAGCCCCAGCATTTT
TRBV2	TRBJ1-2	-	-	CASSPVANYGYTF	TGTGCCAGTAGTCCGGTTGCTAACTATGGCTACACCTTC
TRBV19	TRBJ2-7	-	-	CASSIGQNDYEQYF	TGTGCCAGTAGTATAGGACAGAACGACTACGAGCAGTACTTC
TRBV7-9	TRBJ2-1	-	TRBD2	CASSLGLAGALRGYEQFF	TGTGCCAGCAGCTTGGGACTAGCGGGAGCCCTCCGTGGCTATGAGCAGTTCTTC
TRBV4-3	TRBJ1-3	-	-	CASSQPGASGNTIYF	TGCGCCAGCAGCCAACCGGGTGCCTCTGGAAACACCATATATTTT
TRBV2	TRBJ1-2	-	-	CASSERRGSGYGYTF	TGTGCCAGCAGTGAAAGGAGAGGGTCGGGCTATGGCTACACCTTC
TRBV5-1	TRBJ1-1	-	-	CASSLVIGRGGHTEAFF	TGCGCCAGCAGCTTGGTGATAGGGAGGGGGGGGCACACTGAAGCTTTCTTT